This passage covers 5 T cell receptor beta chains from one sample sequenced in a study of blood T cell repertoires in COVID-19. Some clones are missing from TCRdb's copy, which holds only in-frame ones; the method was immunoSEQ multiplex PCR. This sample has 55,000 to 65,000 clones, with around four fifths found just once. Sequenced material: peripheral blood. These receptors were taken from a man younger than 45 with COVID-19, enrolled during active disease.

The rearrangement links TRBV4-2 to TRBJ2-7, with 9 bases matching TRBD2. The CDR3 runs to 15 residues. After removal of 0 bases from V and 3 bases from J, the junction contained 3 bases not matched to a gene. Per germline, CDR1 LGHNA and CDR2 YNFKEQ. CDR3 nucleotides: TGTGCCAGCAGCCAAGATCCGACTAGCGGCTACGAGCAGTACTTC. This translates into CASSQDPTSGYEQYF.

This chain joins TRBV27 and TRBJ2-2, with 10 bases fitting TRBD2. The V segment lost 6 bases and the J segment 4 bases; nucleotides outside the gene matches: 5. The CDR3 spans 15 residues. Germline V gene data show CDR1 as MNHEY and CDR2 as SMNVEV (reference sequence). The CDR3 loop reads CASRGLAAGTGELFF. In nucleotides, the CDR3 is TGTGCCAGCAGAGGACTAGCGGCTGGCACCGGGGAGCTGTTTTTT.

The chain combines TRBV9 with TRBJ2-1; TRBD2 matches at 12 bases. Germline V gives CDR1 SGDLS, CDR2 YYNGEE. Trimming removed 0 bases from V and 6 bases from J; junction bases left unmatched: 7. CDR3 size: 17 residues. CDR3 protein: CASSVASSGRGSNEQFF. DNA of the CDR3: TGTGCCAGCAGCGTAGCGTCTAGCGGGAGGGGTTCCAATGAGCAGTTCTTC.

This clone came up once. The chain links TRBV27 to TRBJ2-7; 7 bases are shared with TRBD2. The CDR3 spans 15 residues. V shed 0 bases, J shed 2 bases, and the junction held 4 bases outside the gene matches. The germline V gene encodes CDR1 MNHEY and CDR2 SMNVEV (reference sequence). The CDR3, as DNA: TGTGCCAGCAGTTTATCCCTAGCGGAGACCTACGAGCAGTACTTC. Translated, it gives CASSLSLAETYEQYF.

The chain combines TRBV6-6 with TRBJ1-5, with a tentative D call TRBD1 (6 bases). Trimming pared 6 bases from V and 0 bases from J, leaving 15 bases between. CDR3 length: 16 residues. The V gene's germline CDR1 is MNHNY and CDR2 SVGAGI (reference sequence). The CDR3, as DNA: TGTGCCAGCAGCCAAGACAGGTGGGATAGCAATCAGCCCCAGCATTTT. It codes for CASSQDRWDSNQPQHF.